Presented here are 18 T cell receptor beta chains from one specimen sequenced in a study of B cell selection in AIRE deficiency. The sorted conventional CD4 T cells were gated as CD4+CD127+. Sequencing used immunoSEQ multiplex PCR; TCRdb keeps in-frame clones, though not all of them. The sample has fewer than 30,000 clones, roughly 95% seen once. What was sequenced was CD4+CD127+ conventional T cells sorted from PBMCs. Every receptor here comes from a human donor in good health.

The rearrangement uses TRBV5-6 and TRBJ1-5, with 8 bases identical to TRBD1. This CDR3 region has 17 residues. V dropped 6 bases and J dropped 2; count of bases not matched to a gene: 13. Germline loops: CDR1 SGHDT, CDR2 YYEEEE. The CDR3 is CASNSLSDRGRNQPQHF. In DNA, the CDR3 is TGTGCCAGCAACTCATTATCAGACAGGGGCCGCAATCAGCCCCAGCATTTT.

This clone was detected only once. The chain couples TRBV7-2 to TRBJ2-5; 8 positions agree with TRBD2. The CDR3 totals 18 residues. Germline CDR1 SGHTA, CDR2 FQGNSA. The junction had 18 bases not matched to a gene; V was cut back by 3 bases and J by 6 bases. The CDR3 region has the DNA TGTGCCAGCAGCTTCACCCCTGGGCGGGGGGCGCTTGGAAAGACCCAGTACTTC. Translated: CASSFTPGRGALGKTQYF. Supplemented by reference TRBV7-2 and TRBJ2-5, the full variable domain reads GAGVSQSPSNKVTEKGKDVELRCDPISGHTALYWYRQSLGQGLEFLIYFQGNSAPDKSGLPSDRFSAERTGGSVSTLTIQRTQQEDSAVYLCASSFTPGRGALGKTQYFGPGTRLLVL.

The gene calls are TRBV4-2 and TRBJ2-7; no clear D gene. This CDR3 has 15 residues. CDR1 LGHNA and CDR2 YNFKEQ come from the germline V gene. The V end was cut by 1 base, the J end by 0 bases, with 10 bases between. CDR3 DNA sequence: TGTGCCAGCAGCCAAGGTCCGCGCCTCTCCTACGAGCAGTACTTC. The encoded protein is CASSQGPRLSYEQYF.

The chain uses TRBV5-1 and TRBJ2-4; the D gene is possibly TRBD1 (5 bases). The germline gives CDR1 SGHRS, CDR2 YFSETQ. V shed 1 base and J shed 5 bases, with 28 bases lying between them. The CDR3 spans 20 residues. The CDR3 DNA reads TGCGCCAGCAGCTTGAGGTGGACGGGTCAGTACTCAGGGCTGGAAAACATTCAGTACTTC. Its translation: CASSLRWTGQYSGLENIQYF.

The gene calls are TRBV4-2 and TRBJ2-7; 8 bases are a match to TRBD1. V was pared by 4 bases and J by 6 bases, with 5 bases of the junction left unmatched. This CDR3 spans 13 amino acids. The V gene's germline CDR1 is LGHNA and CDR2 YNFKEQ. CDR3 DNA sequence: TGTGCCAGCAGCCGGGACAGGCAAGGCGAGCAGTACTTC. Translation gives CASSRDRQGEQYF.

V usage is TRBV10-3 and J usage is TRBJ2-1, with TRBD2 as a possible D gene (6 bases). The CDR3 length is 15 residues. CDR1 and CDR2 (germline): ENHRY, SYGVKD. V was cut by 3 bases and J by 4 bases, with 13 bases left in between. CDR3 DNA: TGTGCCATCAGTGAAAGTCTAGCGTCTTACAATGAGCAGTTCTTC. Translating gives CAISESLASYNEQFF.

The chain is built from TRBV7-9 and TRBJ2-5; D may correspond to TRBD1 or TRBD2 (5 bases each). Germline V gives CDR1 SEHNR, CDR2 FQNEAQ (reference sequence). The V gene lost 7 bases and the J gene lost 6 bases, with 21 bases spanning the gap. This CDR3 spans 15 amino acids. CDR3 sequence reads: CASTRGVGALQTQYF. CDR3 in DNA: TGTGCCAGCACCCGAGGGGTAGGGGCTTTGCAGACCCAGTACTTC.

The chain couples TRBV7-3 to TRBJ2-3, with 14 nucleotides matching TRBD2. Germline values: CDR1 SGHTA, CDR2 FQGTGA. The CDR3 extends over 16 amino acids. After removal of 5 bases from V and 5 bases from J, the junction contained 6 bases not matched to a gene. CDR3 sequence: CASSPPGLAGVDTQYF. The CDR3 DNA reads as TGTGCCAGCAGCCCCCCGGGACTAGCGGGGGTAGATACGCAGTATTTT.

Turning to this clone: The junction and the germline gene differ at one end; a read error may be behind it. The rearrangement uses TRBV5-1 and TRBJ1-2; TRBD1 matches 7 bases. The CDR3 is 14 residues long. Germline CDR1 reads SGHRS; CDR2 reads YFSETQ. This chain's CDR3 is CASSLGGQFSGYTF. CDR3 in DNA: TGTGCCAGCAGCTTAGGGGGACAGTTCTCCGGCTACACCTTC.

The chain couples TRBV7-2 to TRBJ1-5; the D gene is possibly TRBD1 (5 bases). Germline CDR1 SGHTA, CDR2 FQGNSA. The CDR3 is 13 residues long. The V end was cut by 5 bases, the J end by 4 bases, with 9 bases between. CDR3 amino acids: CASSPGTNQPQHF. The CDR3 DNA reads TGTGCCAGCAGCCCAGGGACGAATCAGCCCCAGCATTTT.

This sequence joins TRBV19 and TRBJ1-2; unclear D gene. The germline CDR1 and CDR2 sequences are LNHDA and SQIVND (reference sequence). This CDR3 comprises 11 residues. Trimming shortened V by 4 bases and J by 7 bases, and 7 bases separated the two germline ends. The CDR3 spells CASSKVGGYTF. The CDR3 nucleotides are TGTGCCAGTAGTAAGGTTGGTGGCTACACCTTC.

The rearrangement links TRBV21-1 to TRBJ2-1. TRBV21-1 is reported as a pseudogene. The CDR3 covers 17 residues. The CDR3 region is CASSKEGHLQPYNEQFF. The DNA of the CDR3 is TGTGCCAGCAGCAAAGAAGGCCACCTCCAGCCCTACAATGAGCAGTTCTTC.

The V gene is TRBV6-6, the J gene TRBJ2-7, with 9 positions matching TRBD2. CDR1 and CDR2 from the germline V gene are MNHNY and SVGAGI (reference sequence). V shed 6 bases, J shed 3 bases, and the junction held 6 bases outside the gene matches. The CDR3 is made up of 14 amino acids. The CDR3 nucleotides are TGTGCCAGCAGCAAATCTAGCGGGATCTACGAGCAGTACTTC. Its translation is CASSKSSGIYEQYF.

This rearrangement joins TRBV7-9 to TRBJ1-2; D may be TRBD1 (5 bases). Per the germline V gene, CDR1 is SEHNR and CDR2 is FQNEAQ (reference sequence). This CDR3 is 14 amino acids long. V was cut by 0 bases and J by 4 bases, with 9 bases left in between. The CDR3 coding sequence is TGTGCCAGCAGCTTAGCGGGGGTAGGCTATGGCTACACCTTC. As protein: CASSLAGVGYGYTF.

CDR3 sequence (DNA): TGTGCTAGTGGTTTGGTACTGACAGGGGTGTCCCACAATGAGCAGTTCTTC. This encodes CASGLVLTGVSHNEQFF. The chain is built from TRBV12-5 and TRBJ2-1, with 8 bases identical to TRBD1. In germline, CDR1 is LGHNT, CDR2 FRNRAP. With V trimmed by 0 bases and J by 5 bases, 9 bases remained unmatched. The CDR3 has 17 amino acids. Complete variable domain (other parts from reference TRBV12-5 and TRBJ2-1): DARVTQTPRHKVTEMGQEVTMRCQPILGHNTVFWYRQTMMQGLELLAYFRNRAPLDDSGMPKDRFSAEMPDATLATLKIQPSEPRDSAVYFCASGLVLTGVSHNEQFFGPGTRLTVL.

The chain has TRBV9 and TRBJ1-3; D remains ambiguous. V was cut by 0 bases and J by 0 bases, with 10 bases left in between. CDR1 is SGDLS and CDR2 is YYNGEE in the germline V gene. The CDR3 loop spans 16 amino acids. The CDR3 region has the DNA TGTGCCAGCAGCGTAGCAGGTTTAAGCTCTGGAAACACCATATATTTT. Translated: CASSVAGLSSGNTIYF.

DNA for the CDR3: TGTGCCAGCAGCCTAGGGAGGGGGAGGAATGAAAAACTGTTTTTT. This encodes CASSLGRGRNEKLFF. The gene calls are TRBV7-8 and TRBJ1-4; tentative D call: TRBD1 (6 bases). Trimming pared 5 bases from V and 5 bases from J, leaving 15 bases between. CDR3 size: 15 residues. The V gene's germline CDR1 is SGHVS and CDR2 FQNEAQ.

The V call is TRBV28, the J call TRBJ1-4; the D gene is possibly TRBD1 (6 bases). Germline V gene sequence: CDR1 MDHEN, CDR2 SYDVKM. CDR3 size: 14 residues. Trimming took off 7 bases at V and 7 bases at J, with 16 bases between the two ends. The DNA for the CDR3 is TGTGCCAGCATACCGGGGGCGGTTAGTGAAAAACTGTTTTTT. This gives the protein CASIPGAVSEKLFF.